This record looks at one TCR beta chain sequence and its context. Its antigen is as yet unknown. Method: immunoSEQ multiplex PCR; TCRdb's copy keeps in-frame clones and lacks some. In the table there are roughly 160,000 clones, about nine tenths of which are singletons. These data originate in a study of T cell responses to AZD1222 COVID-19 vaccine. Points from the study as a whole: Repertoire collection took place solely once the T cell response had peaked.

Germline trimming cut 4 bases from V and 2 bases from J; bases unmatched to any gene: 3. Germline CDR1 is SGHAT and CDR2 is FQNNGV. This CDR3 comprises 14 residues. The material sequenced was peripheral blood, taken on day 0 of AZD1222 vaccination. This clonotype was obtained from an adult in good health. This sequence joins TRBV11-2 and TRBJ2-7; TRBD1 matches at 9 bases. The CDR3 region is CASSYDRGTYEQYF. In nucleotides, the CDR3 is TGTGCCAGCAGCTATGACAGGGGGACCTACGAGCAGTACTTC.